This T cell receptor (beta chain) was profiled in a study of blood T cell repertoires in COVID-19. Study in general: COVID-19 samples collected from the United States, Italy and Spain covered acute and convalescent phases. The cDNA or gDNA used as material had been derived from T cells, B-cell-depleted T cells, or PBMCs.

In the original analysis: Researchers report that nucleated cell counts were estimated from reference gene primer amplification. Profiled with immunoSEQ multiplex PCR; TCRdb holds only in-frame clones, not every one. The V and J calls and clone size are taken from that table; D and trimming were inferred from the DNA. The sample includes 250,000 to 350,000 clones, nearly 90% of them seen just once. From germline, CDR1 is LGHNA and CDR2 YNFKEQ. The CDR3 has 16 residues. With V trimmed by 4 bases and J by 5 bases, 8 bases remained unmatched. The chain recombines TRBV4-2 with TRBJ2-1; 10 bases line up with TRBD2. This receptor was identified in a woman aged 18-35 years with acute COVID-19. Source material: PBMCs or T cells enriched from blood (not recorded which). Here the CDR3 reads CASSPVAGGGDNEQFF. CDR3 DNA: TGTGCCAGCAGCCCGGTAGCGGGAGGCGGCGACAATGAGCAGTTCTTC.